This is a list of T cell receptor beta chains from one sample in a study of blood T cell repertoires in COVID-19. Sequencing was performed with immunoSEQ multiplex PCR; in TCRdb, only in-frame clones are kept and a portion is missing. The sample includes more than 55,000 clones, 80% to 90% of them seen just once. The sequenced material came from peripheral blood. The source of these receptors is a human donor with active COVID-19. The donor label of this sample is uncertain. The CDR3 runs from the conserved cysteine through the conserved F or W. A D gene is named only where the DNA matches it firmly. Rows may omit the clone size; those that give it use once, few, many or a size class.

abundance,v_gene,j_gene,d_gene,CDR3nt,CDR3aa
NA,TRBV7-2,TRBJ2-3,TRBD2,TGTGCCAGCAGCTTAGGGGGACTAGCGGGGGATACGCAGTATTTT,CASSLGGLAGDTQYF
NA,TRBV6-1,TRBJ1-2,NA,TGTGCCAGCAGTGAAGCTAGGAGGTGGGCCGACTATGGCTACACCTTC,CASSEARRWADYGYTF
once,TRBV10-3,TRBJ2-7,TRBD2,TGTGCCATGAGCGGGGGGGCTGGCTACGAGCAGTACTTC,CAMSGGAGYEQYF
few,TRBV10-2,TRBJ2-3,TRBD2,TGCGCCACCACTAGCGGGGAAGCCAACACAGATACGCAGTATTTT,CATTSGEANTDTQYF
NA,TRBV19,TRBJ2-1,TRBD1,TGTGCCACTGGGACAGGGAAGTACAATGAGCAGTTCTTC,CATGTGKYNEQFF
NA,TRBV3-1/TRBV3-2,TRBJ1-2,TRBD1,TGTGCCAGCAGCCAGGGGTTCGGGACAGCCACCCCAGCTAACTATGGCTACACCTTC,CASSQGFGTATPANYGYTF
NA,TRBV4-3,TRBJ1-1,TRBD1,TGCGCCAGCAGCCAGAGGGCCACAGGGGGGGGGACTGAAGCTTTCTTT,CASSQRATGGGTEAFF
NA,TRBV6-6,TRBJ2-3,NA,TGTGCCAGCAGTTACACTACAGATACGCAGTATTTT,CASSYTTDTQYF
few,TRBV18,TRBJ2-7,NA,TGTGCCAGCTCACCAGTGACAGACTACGAGCAGTACTTC,CASSPVTDYEQYF
few,TRBV14,TRBJ1-2,TRBD1,TGTGCCAGCAGCGCGACAGGGGTTGGCTATGGCTACACCTTC,CASSATGVGYGYTF
NA,TRBV5-8,TRBJ2-1,TRBD2,TGTGCCAGCAGTCGGGGACTAGCGGGATCTACCTACAATGAGCAGTTCTTC,CASSRGLAGSTYNEQFF
NA,TRBV19,TRBJ2-2,NA,TGTGCCAGTAGGCCTCAGTCTAGCCCCGGGGAGCTGTTTTTT,CASRPQSSPGELFF
NA,TRBV7-8,TRBJ1-5,NA,TGTGCCAGCAGCTTAGTCGGCGGTTCCAATCAGCCCCAGCATTTT,CASSLVGGSNQPQHF
NA,TRBV7-2,TRBJ1-2,NA,TGTGCCAGCAGAATAGAGGACAGTTATGGCTACACCTTC,CASRIEDSYGYTF
once,TRBV13,TRBJ1-1,NA,TGTGCCAGCAGCAATAACATGAACACTGAAGCTTTCTTT,CASSNNMNTEAFF
once,TRBV6-5,TRBJ2-1,TRBD2,TGTGCCAGCAGTCCCGGGACTAGCGGGAGAGGGGAGCAGTTCTTC,CASSPGTSGRGEQFF
NA,TRBV9,TRBJ2-1,TRBD2,TGTGCCAGCAGCGTTTTTGGGCTAGCGGGCAATGAGCAGTTCTTC,CASSVFGLAGNEQFF
NA,TRBV2,TRBJ2-7,TRBD1,TGTGCCAGCAGTGTCGCGCGACAGGGGAGCTCCTACGAGCAGTACTTC,CASSVARQGSSYEQYF
NA,TRBV19,TRBJ1-6,TRBD1,TGTGCCAGTAGTCTAACCGACAGGGTTTCACCCCTCCACTTT,CASSLTDRVSPLHF
NA,TRBV20-1,TRBJ1-1,NA,TGCAGTGTGCCAGGGAACACTGAAGCTTTCTTT,CSVPGNTEAFF
NA,TRBV4-3,TRBJ2-1,NA,TGCGCCAGCAGCCAATGGGAGTCGAGCTCCTACAATGAGCAGTTCTTC,CASSQWESSSYNEQFF
NA,TRBV2,TRBJ2-7,NA,TGTGCCATCACGACAGGTTCCTACGAGCAGTACTTC,CAITTGSYEQYF
NA,TRBV21-1,TRBJ2-1,NA,TGTGCCAGCAGCAAAGGAGAGGGCGATGAGCAGTTCTTC,CASSKGEGDEQFF
once,TRBV7-2,TRBJ2-1,TRBD2,TGTGCCAGCAGCTTAGCGCTAGCGGGAGGGCCGGCCAAACGAGCCAATGAGCAGTTCTTC,CASSLALAGGPAKRANEQFF
NA,TRBV10-3,TRBJ2-1,TRBD2,TGTGCCATCAGTGCACACATCCGACTAGCGGGAGAATCCTACAATGAGCAGTTCTTC,CAISAHIRLAGESYNEQFF
NA,TRBV28,TRBJ2-7,TRBD2,TGTGCCAGCAGTTTTGAGGGACTAGCGGGAACCGAGCAGTACTTC,CASSFEGLAGTEQYF
once,TRBV5-6,TRBJ1-5,TRBD1,TGTGCCAGCAGCCCACGTCCTGGGACAGGGATTAATAGCAATCAGCCCCAGCATTTT,CASSPRPGTGINSNQPQHF
NA,TRBV6-5,TRBJ2-5,NA,TGTGCCAGCGGTTCGCGGGGTCTTCAAGAGACCCAGTACTTC,CASGSRGLQETQYF
NA,TRBV20-1,TRBJ1-1,NA,TGCAGCGCGAGGGAGAACACTGAAGCTTTCTTT,CSARENTEAFF
NA,TRBV3-1/TRBV3-2,TRBJ1-6,NA,TGTGCCAGCAGCCAAGGGAGGGCTCCCCTCCACTTT,CASSQGRAPLHF
NA,TRBV14,TRBJ2-7,TRBD2,TGTGCCAGCAGCCAAGCCCCCTTTTCTAGCGGGAACGAGCAGTACTTC,CASSQAPFSSGNEQYF
few,TRBV10-2,TRBJ1-5,TRBD1,TGCGCCAGCACTGAACAGGGGGCGAATCAGCCCCAGCATTTT,CASTEQGANQPQHF
NA,TRBV7-9,TRBJ1-3,NA,TGTGCCAGCAGCTCATTGACAGGCGGACCCTCTGGAAACACCATATATTTT,CASSSLTGGPSGNTIYF
once,TRBV18,TRBJ2-7,TRBD2,TGTGCCAGCTCACCACCGATGTTAGCGGGAGGGCTGGACCCTCGCTACGAGCAGTACTTC,CASSPPMLAGGLDPRYEQYF
NA,TRBV3-1/TRBV3-2,TRBJ1-2,TRBD1,TGTGCCAGCAGCCACACGGGACAGAATGGCTACACCTTC,CASSHTGQNGYTF
NA,TRBV19,TRBJ2-4,NA,TGTGCCAGTAGTATCCCACGGAACATTCAGTACTTC,CASSIPRNIQYF
NA,TRBV7-9,TRBJ2-6,TRBD1,TGTGCCAGCAGCCGAGCAGGGGGAGCTGGGGCCAACGTCCTGACTTTC,CASSRAGGAGANVLTF
NA,TRBV27,TRBJ1-2,NA,TGTGCCAGCAGTTCGCTACAGGGCTATGGCTACACCTTC,CASSSLQGYGYTF
once,TRBV6-6,TRBJ1-3,NA,TGTGCCAGCAGTTCTGCTTGGAGCTCTGGAAACACCATATATTTT,CASSSAWSSGNTIYF
NA,TRBV7-2,TRBJ2-7,TRBD1,TGTGCCAGCAGCCCAACAGGGGGAGTTTCCTACGAGCAGTACTTC,CASSPTGGVSYEQYF
NA,TRBV6-2/TRBV6-3,TRBJ2-7,NA,TGTGCCAGCAGTTGGACAGCCTACGAGCAGTACTTC,CASSWTAYEQYF
NA,TRBV18,TRBJ1-2,TRBD1,TGTGCCAGCTCACGCCCTCCGGGACAGGGTTTAGGCTACACCTTC,CASSRPPGQGLGYTF
NA,TRBV6-7,TRBJ2-7,TRBD2,TGTGCCAGCAGTTCGCGGGGTAGCGGGGGTGGCCTGAGGGAGCAGTACTTC,CASSSRGSGGGLREQYF
NA,TRBV25-1,TRBJ2-5,NA,TGTGCCAGCAGTCCCCCAGGGTCGGAAGAGACCCAGTACTTC,CASSPPGSEETQYF
NA,TRBV11-2,TRBJ2-1,NA,TGTGCCAGCAGCTTAGGACTAGGTGGGGCTGAGAATGAGCAGTTCTTC,CASSLGLGGAENEQFF
NA,TRBV5-6,TRBJ1-2,TRBD1,TGTGCCAGCAGCCGAAGACAGGGGGCGCAGGATGGCTACACCTTC,CASSRRQGAQDGYTF
NA,TRBV6-2/TRBV6-3,TRBJ2-7,NA,TGTGCCAGCAGTTACTCCCCCCGGGGAACCTACTACGAGCAGTACTTC,CASSYSPRGTYYEQYF
NA,TRBV23-1,TRBJ2-4,TRBD1,TGCGCCAGCAGTCAAGGGACAGGGTCCCCAAAAAACATTCAGTACTTC,CASSQGTGSPKNIQYF
NA,TRBV18,TRBJ2-2,NA,TGTGCCAGCTCACCAGTAGCGGTGAACACCGGGGAGCTGTTTTTT,CASSPVAVNTGELFF
NA,TRBV27,TRBJ2-6,TRBD1,TGTGCCAGCAGTTTATTTTCCGGGACAGCTTCTCCGGGGGCCAACGTCCTGACTTTC,CASSLFSGTASPGANVLTF
NA,TRBV5-1,TRBJ1-6,TRBD1,TGCGCCAGCAGCTTCGAGGGGGGGACAGGAAATTCACCCCTCCACTTT,CASSFEGGTGNSPLHF
NA,TRBV28,TRBJ2-7,NA,TGTGCCAGCTACACTAGGGAACGGGAGATCTACGAGCAGTACTTC,CASYTREREIYEQYF